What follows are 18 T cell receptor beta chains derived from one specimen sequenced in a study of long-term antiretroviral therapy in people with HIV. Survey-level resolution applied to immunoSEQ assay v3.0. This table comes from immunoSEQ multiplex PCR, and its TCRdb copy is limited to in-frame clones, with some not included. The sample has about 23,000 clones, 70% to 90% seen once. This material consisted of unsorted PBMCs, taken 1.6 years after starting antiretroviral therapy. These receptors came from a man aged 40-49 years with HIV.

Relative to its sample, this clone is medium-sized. The CDR3 loop is CASSDTVTGELFF. CDR3 bases: TGTGCCAGCAGCGACACGGTGACCGGGGAGCTGTTTTTT. The rearrangement joins TRBV7-9 to TRBJ2-2; D is undetermined. Per the germline V gene, CDR1 is SEHNR and CDR2 is FQNEAQ (reference sequence). V was clipped by 5 bases and J by 5 bases, with 9 bases between them. The CDR3 loop spans 13 amino acids.

The CDR3 sequence: CASSTPLPPRAFF. The DNA of the CDR3 is TGCGCCAGCAGTACCCCCCTCCCACCCCGAGCTTTCTTT. V usage is TRBV10-2 and J usage is TRBJ1-1; unclear D gene. V lost 5 bases to trimming and J lost 10 bases, with 17 bases between them. The CDR3 covers 13 residues. Germline V gene sequence: CDR1 WSHSY, CDR2 SAAADI.

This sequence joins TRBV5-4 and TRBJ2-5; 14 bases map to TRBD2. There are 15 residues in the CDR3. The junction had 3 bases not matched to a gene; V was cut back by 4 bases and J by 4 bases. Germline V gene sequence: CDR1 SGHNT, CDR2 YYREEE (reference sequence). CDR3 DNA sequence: TGTGCCAGCAGCATCGGGACTAGCGGGAGAGAGACCCAGTACTTC. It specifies CASSIGTSGRETQYF.

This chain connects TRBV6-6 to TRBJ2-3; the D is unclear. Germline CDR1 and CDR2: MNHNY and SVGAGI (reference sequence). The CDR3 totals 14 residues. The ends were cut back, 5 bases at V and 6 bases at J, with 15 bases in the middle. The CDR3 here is CASSPASPLDTQYF. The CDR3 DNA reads TGTGCCAGCAGTCCGGCAAGCCCCTTGGATACGCAGTATTTT.

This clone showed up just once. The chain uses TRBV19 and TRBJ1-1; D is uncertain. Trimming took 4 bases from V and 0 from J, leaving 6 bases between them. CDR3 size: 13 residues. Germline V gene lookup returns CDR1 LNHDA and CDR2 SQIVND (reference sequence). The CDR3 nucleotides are TGTGCCAGTAGTACATCGATGAACACTGAAGCTTTCTTT. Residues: CASSTSMNTEAFF.

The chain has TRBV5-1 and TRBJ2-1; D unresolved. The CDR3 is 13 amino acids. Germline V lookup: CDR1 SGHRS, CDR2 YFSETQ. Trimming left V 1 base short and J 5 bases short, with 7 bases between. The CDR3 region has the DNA TGCGCCAGCAGCTTGATGGGTAACAATGAGCAGTTCTTC. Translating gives CASSLMGNNEQFF.

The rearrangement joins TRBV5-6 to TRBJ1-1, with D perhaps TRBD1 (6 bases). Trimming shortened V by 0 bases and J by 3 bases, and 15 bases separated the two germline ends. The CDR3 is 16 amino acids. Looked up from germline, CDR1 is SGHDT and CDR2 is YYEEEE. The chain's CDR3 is CASSLDRVGGDTEAFF. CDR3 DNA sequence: TGTGCCAGCAGCTTGGACAGGGTCGGGGGTGACACTGAAGCTTTCTTT.

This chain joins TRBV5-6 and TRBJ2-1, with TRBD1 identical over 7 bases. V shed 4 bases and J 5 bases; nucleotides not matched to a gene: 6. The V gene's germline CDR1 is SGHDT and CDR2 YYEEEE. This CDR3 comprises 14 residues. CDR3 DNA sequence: TGTGCCAGCAGCCCCACCGACAGGGACAATGAGCAGTTCTTC. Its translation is CASSPTDRDNEQFF. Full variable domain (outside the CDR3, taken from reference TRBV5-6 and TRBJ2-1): DAGVTQSPTHLIKTRGQQVTLRCSPKSGHDTVSWYQQALGQGPQFIFQYYEEEERQRGNFPDRFSGHQFPNYSSELNVNALLLGDSALYLCASSPTDRDNEQFFGPGTRLTVL.

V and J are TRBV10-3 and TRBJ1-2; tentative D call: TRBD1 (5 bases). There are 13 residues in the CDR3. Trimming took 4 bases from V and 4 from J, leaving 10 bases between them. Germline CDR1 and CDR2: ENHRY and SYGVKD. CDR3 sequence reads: CAISAGQVYGYTF. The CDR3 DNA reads TGTGCCATCAGTGCGGGGCAGGTCTATGGCTACACCTTC.

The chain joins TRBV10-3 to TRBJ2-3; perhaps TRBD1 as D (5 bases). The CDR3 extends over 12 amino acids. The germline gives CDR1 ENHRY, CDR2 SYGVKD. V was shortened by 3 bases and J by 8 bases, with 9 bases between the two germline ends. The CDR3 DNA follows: TGTGCCATCAGTGATAGGGGTGCTACGCAGTATTTT. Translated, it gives CAISDRGATQYF.

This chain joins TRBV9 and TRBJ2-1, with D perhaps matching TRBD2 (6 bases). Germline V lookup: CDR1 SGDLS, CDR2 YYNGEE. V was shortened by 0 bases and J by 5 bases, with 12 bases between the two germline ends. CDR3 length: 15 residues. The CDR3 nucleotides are TGTGCCAGCAGCGTAGACGGGACGGGAGACAATGAGCAGTTCTTC. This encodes CASSVDGTGDNEQFF.

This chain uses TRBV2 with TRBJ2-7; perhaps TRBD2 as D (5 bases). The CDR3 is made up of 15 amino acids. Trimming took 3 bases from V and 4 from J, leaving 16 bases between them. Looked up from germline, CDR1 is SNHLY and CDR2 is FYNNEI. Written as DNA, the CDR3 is TGTGCCAGCAGTGACGGGTCGAGGCCGGGGTACGAGCAGTACTTC. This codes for CASSDGSRPGYEQYF.

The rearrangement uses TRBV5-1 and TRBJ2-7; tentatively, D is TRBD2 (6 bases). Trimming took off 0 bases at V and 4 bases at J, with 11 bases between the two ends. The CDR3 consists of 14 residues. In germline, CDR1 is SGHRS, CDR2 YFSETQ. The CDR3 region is CASSLEFRGYEQYF. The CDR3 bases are TGCGCCAGCAGCTTGGAATTTCGGGGGTACGAGCAGTACTTC. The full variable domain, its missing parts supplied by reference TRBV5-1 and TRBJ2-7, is KAGVTQTPRYLIKTRGQQVTLSCSPISGHRSVSWYQQTPGQGLQFLFEYFSETQRNKGNFPGRFSGRQFSNSRSEMNVSTLELGDSALYLCASSLEFRGYEQYFGPGTRLTVT.

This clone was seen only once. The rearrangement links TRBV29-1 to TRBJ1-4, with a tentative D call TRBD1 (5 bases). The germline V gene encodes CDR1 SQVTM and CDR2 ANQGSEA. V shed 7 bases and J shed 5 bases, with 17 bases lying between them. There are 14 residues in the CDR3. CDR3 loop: CSADLGRGNEKLFF. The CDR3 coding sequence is TGCAGCGCTGATTTGGGTCGGGGGAATGAAAAACTGTTTTTT.

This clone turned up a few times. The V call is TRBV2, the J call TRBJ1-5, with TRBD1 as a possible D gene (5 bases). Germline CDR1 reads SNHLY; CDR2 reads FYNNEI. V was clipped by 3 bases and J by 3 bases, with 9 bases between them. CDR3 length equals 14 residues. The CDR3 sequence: CASSDGGDNQPQHF. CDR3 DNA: TGTGCCAGCAGTGACGGGGGAGACAATCAGCCCCAGCATTTT.

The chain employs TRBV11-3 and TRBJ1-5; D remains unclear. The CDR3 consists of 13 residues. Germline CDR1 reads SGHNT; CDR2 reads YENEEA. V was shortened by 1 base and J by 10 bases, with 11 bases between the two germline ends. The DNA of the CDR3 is TGTGCCAGCAGCTTAGCGGTCGCTGTCCCCCAGCATTTT. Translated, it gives CASSLAVAVPQHF. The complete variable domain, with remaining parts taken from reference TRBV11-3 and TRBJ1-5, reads EAGVVQSPRYKIIEKKQPVAFWCNPISGHNTLYWYLQNLGQGPELLIRYENEEAVDDSQLPKDRFSAERLKGVDSTLKIQPAELGDSAVYLCASSLAVAVPQHFGDGTRLSIL.

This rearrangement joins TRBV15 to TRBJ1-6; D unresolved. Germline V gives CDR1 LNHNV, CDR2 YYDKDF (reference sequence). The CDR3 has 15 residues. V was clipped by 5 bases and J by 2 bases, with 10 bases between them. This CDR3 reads CATSLSTAYNSPLHF. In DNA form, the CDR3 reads TGTGCCACCAGCTTGAGCACCGCCTATAATTCACCCCTCCACTTT.

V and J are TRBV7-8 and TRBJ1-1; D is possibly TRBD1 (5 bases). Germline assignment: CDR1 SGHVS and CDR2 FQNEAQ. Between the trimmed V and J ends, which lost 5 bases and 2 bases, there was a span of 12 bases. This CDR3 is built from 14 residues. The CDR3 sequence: CASSMEGANTEAFF. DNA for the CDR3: TGTGCCAGCAGCATGGAAGGGGCAAACACTGAAGCTTTCTTT.